The rows below give T cell receptor beta chains drawn from one sample of a study of cytomegalovirus exposure and HLA in healthy donors. Clones were read by immunoSEQ multiplex PCR, and TCRdb kept only the in-frame ones, dropping some. The sample holds 150,000 to 200,000 clones, approximately 80% seen once. Sequences were obtained from PBMCs. These receptors all come from a man younger than 35 in good health and CMV-seronegative. Each CDR3 is given with its conserved first and last residue. The order of the fields is J gene, V gene, clone size, D gene, CDR3 DNA, CDR3 protein. The D gene is left open where the match is weak. Expanded clones get a size class; other rows say once, few or many, or leave the size out.

TRBJ2-5	TRBV5-1	-	TRBD1	TGCGCCAGCAGCTTGGTGACAGGGGGTGGAGAGACCCAGTACTTC	CASSLVTGGGETQYF
TRBJ2-7	TRBV6-5	once	TRBD1	TGTGCCAGCAGTTTCCGGGACAGGGGGACCTACGAGCAGTACTTC	CASSFRDRGTYEQYF
TRBJ1-4	TRBV10-3	-	-	TGTGCCACCTCGGTGGGGGGATCGGACGAAAAACTGTTTTTT	CATSVGGSDEKLFF
TRBJ2-5	TRBV9	-	TRBD2	TGTGCCAGCAGCGTAGGGAGTAGCGGGGGGGGTGAGACCCAGTACTTC	CASSVGSSGGGETQYF
TRBJ2-4	TRBV11-2	-	-	TGTGCCAGCCGACAGCCCCCACTGAACATTCAGTACTTC	CASRQPPLNIQYF
TRBJ1-1	TRBV5-1	-	-	TGCGCCAGCAGCTTGGGCGGTAACATGAACACTGAAGCTTTCTTT	CASSLGGNMNTEAFF
TRBJ1-5	TRBV19	-	-	TGTGCCAGTAGTACGCGGGACTTTGGTCCGCAGCCCCAGCATTTT	CASSTRDFGPQPQHF
TRBJ1-5	TRBV27	once	TRBD1	TGTGCCAGCAGTTTTTCAGGGGGGCCCCAGCATTTT	CASSFSGGPQHF
TRBJ2-1	TRBV27	-	-	TGTGCCAGCAGACCCGACGGGTCCTACAATGAGCAGTTCTTC	CASRPDGSYNEQFF
TRBJ2-7	TRBV27	-	TRBD2	TGTGCCAGCAGTTCGGGGGGTCCCTACGAGCAGTACTTC	CASSSGGPYEQYF
TRBJ2-7	TRBV4-1	-	-	TGCGCCAGCAGCCAGGGACAAATTGGGGTGGGAGCTTCCCACGAGCAGTACTTC	CASSQGQIGVGASHEQYF
TRBJ2-5	TRBV7-2	-	TRBD2	TGTGCCAGCAGCTGGGTATCCGGGACTAGCGGGACCGCCCGGGAGACCCAGTACTTC	CASSWVSGTSGTARETQYF
TRBJ2-6	TRBV7-9	few	TRBD1	TGTGCCAGCAGCCCAGGGGCGACAGGGGCTGGGGCCAACGTCCTGACTTTC	CASSPGATGAGANVLTF
TRBJ2-7	TRBV28	-	-	TGTGCCAGCAGTTTCCGGGTTTTATCCTACGAGCAGTACTTC	CASSFRVLSYEQYF
TRBJ2-7	TRBV9	-	TRBD1	TGTGCCAGCAGCGCTCGTGGAGGACAGGGCGACTCCTACGAGCAGTACTTC	CASSARGGQGDSYEQYF
TRBJ2-5	TRBV2	-	TRBD2	TGTGCCAGCAGCCGGGGACTAGCGGAGGAGACCCAGTACTTC	CASSRGLAEETQYF
TRBJ2-3	TRBV9	-	-	TGTGCCAGCAGCGTAGCAACTCATAGCACAGATACGCAGTATTTT	CASSVATHSTDTQYF
TRBJ1-3	TRBV7-2	-	-	TGTGCCAGCAGCCCCAGGGGTGGGAGATCCTCTGGAAACACCATATATTTT	CASSPRGGRSSGNTIYF
TRBJ2-7	TRBV19	-	TRBD1	TGTGCCAGTAGCCGGGCGGGACAGGGCTACGAGCAGTACTTC	CASSRAGQGYEQYF
TRBJ2-7	TRBV2	-	TRBD1	TGTGCCAGCAATAACCCGGGGACAGGGGATTACGAGCAGTACTTC	CASNNPGTGDYEQYF
TRBJ2-2	TRBV5-4	-	-	TGTGCCAGCAGCTGGGGACGGGGGAACGCCGGGGAGCTGTTTTTT	CASSWGRGNAGELFF
TRBJ2-7	TRBV10-1	-	TRBD2	TGCGCCAGCAGTGACAGGTGGCGGGAGGGCCGCGAGCAGTACTTC	CASSDRWREGREQYF
TRBJ2-7	TRBV7-9	once	-	TGTGCCAGCAGCTTGCCGGGAGACCCCTTTAAGCAGTACTTC	CASSLPGDPFKQYF
TRBJ1-1	TRBV4-1	-	TRBD1	TGCGCCAGCAGCCGCTGGACAGGGACGCTCTCGAACACTGAAGCTTTCTTT	CASSRWTGTLSNTEAFF
TRBJ2-1	TRBV7-2	-	-	TGTGCCAGCAGCTTAGTGCGGGACCCCAATGAGCAGTTCTTC	CASSLVRDPNEQFF
TRBJ1-2	TRBV19	-	-	TGTGCCAGTAGTATCTTTTTCCAGGATGGCTACACCTTC	CASSIFFQDGYTF
TRBJ2-7	TRBV18	few	TRBD2	TGTGCCAGCTCACCAATAGCGGGAGAGAGCTACGAGCAGTACTTC	CASSPIAGESYEQYF
TRBJ1-2	TRBV18	-	TRBD1	TGTGCCAGCTCACCCTACAGGGGAAGCGATGGCTACACCTTC	CASSPYRGSDGYTF
TRBJ1-2	TRBV30	-	-	TGTGCCTGGAGTGATGGCGGGGAGGGCTACACCTTC	CAWSDGGEGYTF
TRBJ2-7	TRBV6-5	-	-	TGTGCCAGCAGTACTGGGCGCGAGCAGTACTTC	CASSTGREQYF
TRBJ2-3	TRBV6-4	few	TRBD2	TGTGCCAGCAGTGACACTAGCGGGGCAGATACGCAGTATTTT	CASSDTSGADTQYF
TRBJ2-7	TRBV7-8	few	-	TGTGCCAGCAGCCAAACGGGGGATCTGGGCTACGAGCAGTACTTC	CASSQTGDLGYEQYF